This T cell receptor (beta chain) stems from a study of blood T cell repertoires in COVID-19. The overall study: Samples of COVID-19 (acute and convalescent) were obtained from the United States, Italy and Spain.

The repertoire was sequenced with immunoSEQ multiplex PCR; TCRdb's copy has only in-frame clones and lacks some. The sample carries 150,000 to 200,000 clones, about four fifths recorded once. This clone was found a few times. The V gene's germline CDR1 is MNHEY and CDR2 SMNVEV (reference sequence). After removal of 3 bases from V and 1 base from J, the junction contained 5 bases not matched to a gene. This CDR3 is 16 amino acids long. The gene calls are TRBV27 and TRBJ1-3, with 8 bases matching TRBD1. The sample was peripheral blood. The sequence came from a woman aged 40 to 50 with acute or convalescent COVID-19. The CDR3 reads CASSFGRGLSGNTIYF. For the CDR3, the DNA is TGTGCCAGCAGTTTCGGCAGGGGGCTGTCTGGAAACACCATATATTTT.